This is a list of T cell receptor beta chains from one sample in a study of preoperative IRX-2 immunotherapy in early breast cancer. TCRdb's table, derived via immunoSEQ multiplex PCR, lists solely in-frame clones and lacks some. The profile shows 23,000 or so clones, over 75% of them singletons. The sequences come from tumor tissue, collected after IRX-2 immunotherapy. These receptors were taken from a human donor with breast cancer. The CDR3 runs from the conserved cysteine through the conserved F or W. Each record gives: clone size, D gene, V gene, J gene, CDR3 DNA, CDR3 protein. The D gene is left open where the match is weak. The size entry is marked missing in some rows and otherwise reads once, few, many or a size class.

>once|-|TRBV28|TRBJ1-6
TGTGCCAGCAGCCGAGGGGGGGTGGGCAATTCACCCCTCCACTTT
CASSRGGVGNSPLHF
>-|-|TRBV2|TRBJ1-4
TGTGCCAGCAGTGAACAGGCTACTAATGAAAAACTGTTTTTT
CASSEQATNEKLFF
>-|-|TRBV9|TRBJ2-3
TGTGCCAGCACCGCTGGCTCCAGCACAGATACGCAGTATTTT
CASTAGSSTDTQYF
>once|-|TRBV6-6|TRBJ1-1
TGTGCCAGCAGTTCTTGGGGGGGAGGCACTGAAGCTTTCTTT
CASSSWGGGTEAFF
>-|TRBD2|TRBV5-4|TRBJ2-7
TGTGCCAGCAGCAAAGAACTAGCGGAGAGCTCCTACGAGCAGTACTTC
CASSKELAESSYEQYF
>-|-|TRBV29-1|TRBJ1-4
TGCAGCGTCCACCGGGACAAGAGTGCATCCCCGTCAACTAATGAAAAACTGTTTTTT
CSVHRDKSASPSTNEKLFF
>-|TRBD1|TRBV9|TRBJ1-3
TGTGCCAGCAGAGGGGACAGCTCTGGAAACACCATATATTTT
CASRGDSSGNTIYF
>-|-|TRBV5-1|TRBJ1-6
TGCGCCAGCAGCTTGGACCTAGTGGGAAATTCACCCCTCCACTTT
CASSLDLVGNSPLHF
>-|TRBD2|TRBV19|TRBJ2-1
TGTGCCAGTAGTACTAGCGGGGGATTAAATGAGCAGTTCTTC
CASSTSGGLNEQFF
>-|TRBD2|TRBV11-1|TRBJ2-1
TGTGCCAGCAGCTTACTAGCGGGGACTTTAAATGAGCAGTTCTTC
CASSLLAGTLNEQFF
>-|-|TRBV9|TRBJ2-5
TGTGCCAGCAGCGTAGGAGTTGGGGGCCCGTGGGAGACCCAGTACTTC
CASSVGVGGPWETQYF
>-|-|TRBV27|TRBJ2-7
TGTGCCAGCAGACTAATAGGGGGACACGAGCAGTACTTC
CASRLIGGHEQYF
>-|TRBD1|TRBV7-2|TRBJ1-3
TGTGCCAGCAGTACAGGGGGATTCGCTGGAAACACCATATATTTT
CASSTGGFAGNTIYF
>-|TRBD1|TRBV5-6|TRBJ1-6
TGTGCCAGCAGCTTGGGGACAGGCCATTCACCCCTCCACTTT
CASSLGTGHSPLHF
>once|TRBD1|TRBV28|TRBJ1-2
TGTGCCAGCAGTTTCGGTACAGGGGGCAAGTATGGCTACACCTTC
CASSFGTGGKYGYTF
>once|-|TRBV5-1|TRBJ2-3
TGCGCCAGCAGCTTGGCTGTGGGGAGCACAGATACGCAGTATTTT
CASSLAVGSTDTQYF
>-|-|TRBV6-5|TRBJ2-7
TGTGCCAGAAACAGGGACTCCTCCTACGAGCAGTACTTC
CARNRDSSYEQYF
>-|TRBD2|TRBV7-8|TRBJ2-3
TGTGCCAGCAGCACCTTTAGCGGGAGCACAGATACGCAGTATTTT
CASSTFSGSTDTQYF
>-|-|TRBV5-1|TRBJ2-7
TGCGCCAGCAGGGAGGGGGTTGGATCCTACGAGCAGTACTTC
CASREGVGSYEQYF
>-|TRBD2|TRBV15|TRBJ2-6
TGTGCCACCAGCGATCGACTAGCGGGAGGCTCTGGGGCCAACGTCCTGACTTTC
CATSDRLAGGSGANVLTF
>-|-|TRBV6-6|TRBJ2-2
TGTGCCAGCAGGGAGGGGGCGAACACCGGGGAGCTGTTTTTT
CASREGANTGELFF
>-|-|TRBV2|TRBJ2-2
TGTGCCAGCAGTGTCCGGCGGACCGGGGAGCTGTTTTTT
CASSVRRTGELFF
>few|-|TRBV7-8|TRBJ1-2
TGTGCCAGCATCCCAATTCAAATCCCCACAGGAGGAAAAGGCTACACCTTC
CASIPIQIPTGGKGYTF
>-|-|TRBV5-8|TRBJ1-5
TGTGCCAGCAGCTCACTGTATCAGCCCCAGCATTTT
CASSSLYQPQHF
>once|-|TRBV9|TRBJ2-1
TGTGCCAGCAGCGTAGAACTGTCCAATGAGCAGTTCTTC
CASSVELSNEQFF
>-|-|TRBV10-3|TRBJ2-7
TGTGCCATCAGGCAGGGGAGCTACGAGCAGTACTTC
CAIRQGSYEQYF
>-|TRBD1|TRBV19|TRBJ1-1
TGTGCCAGTAGTAGAGACCGGGACAGTGAAGCTTTCTTT
CASSRDRDSEAFF
>-|TRBD1|TRBV6-5|TRBJ2-1
TGTGCCAGCGGACAGGGGACGTTGCAGTTCTTC
CASGQGTLQFF
>few|-|TRBV9|TRBJ2-1
TGTGCCAGCAGCGAACAGGGTCCGGGTGAGCAGTTCTTC
CASSEQGPGEQFF
>-|-|TRBV2|TRBJ1-2
TGTGCCAGCAGTGAGACTAGGGCCATTTGGTATGGCTACACCTTC
CASSETRAIWYGYTF
>-|-|TRBV7-2|TRBJ1-2
TGTGCCAGCAGCACCGGGGGGCACTATGGCTACACCTTC
CASSTGGHYGYTF
>-|TRBD2|TRBV28|TRBJ2-7
TGTGCCAGCAGTTCTGGCGGGAGGGCCGAACAGTACTTC
CASSSGGRAEQYF
>few|-|TRBV5-1|TRBJ1-2
TGCGCCAGCAAACACAGACGGACGGATGGCTACACCTTC
CASKHRRTDGYTF
>-|-|TRBV28|TRBJ2-1
TGTGCCAGCAGCCGACCCAATGAGCAGTTCTTC
CASSRPNEQFF
>-|-|TRBV18|TRBJ1-1
TGTGCCAGCTCACCAAAGGGCACTGAAGCTTTCTTT
CASSPKGTEAFF
>-|-|TRBV28|TRBJ2-3
TGTGCCAGCAGTTTATCCCCGGCGTTAGCTACGCAGTATTTT
CASSLSPALATQYF
>-|TRBD2|TRBV27|TRBJ2-7
TGTGCCAGCAGTTTATCGGTCGCGGGAGGGCCCGAGCAGTACTTC
CASSLSVAGGPEQYF
>medium-sized|-|TRBV7-2|TRBJ1-2
TGTGCCAGCATCTCTTCAGGGGTCGGCTACACCTTC
CASISSGVGYTF
>-|-|TRBV13|TRBJ2-2
TGTGCCAGCAATAAGGTCGCCGGGGAGCTGTTTTTT
CASNKVAGELFF
>-|-|TRBV7-9|TRBJ2-1
TGTGCCAGCAGCAAAATAGAGCTTTACAATGAGCAGTTCTTC
CASSKIELYNEQFF
>-|-|TRBV7-2|TRBJ2-2
TGTGCCAGCAGCTTATCTCTTTCGAACACCGGGGAGCTGTTTTTT
CASSLSLSNTGELFF
>-|-|TRBV5-1|TRBJ2-7
TGCGCCAGCAGCTTCGACGGAACTCCTTACGAGCAGTACTTC
CASSFDGTPYEQYF
>-|-|TRBV11-2|TRBJ1-1
TGTGCCAGCAGCTTAGATCCCCACGTAGACACTGAAGCTTTCTTT
CASSLDPHVDTEAFF
>-|-|TRBV11-2|TRBJ2-5
TGTGCCAGCAGCCGGATACAGGGGGGGGAGACCCAGTACTTC
CASSRIQGGETQYF
>-|TRBD2|TRBV5-4|TRBJ2-7
TGTGCCAGCAGCAAGGGACTAGCGGGAGGTTCCTACGAGCAGTACTTC
CASSKGLAGGSYEQYF
>-|-|TRBV2|TRBJ2-2
TGTGCCAGCAGTGCCCGCGGTCCCGCGACCGGGGAGCTGTTTTTT
CASSARGPATGELFF
>-|TRBD2|TRBV5-4|TRBJ2-7
TGTGCCAGCAGCCTCGGGGTAGCGGGACCTTTGAGCGAGCAGTACTTC
CASSLGVAGPLSEQYF
>-|-|TRBV4-1|TRBJ2-3
TGCGCCAGCAGCCAAGGCTTAGCCTCTAGCACAGATACGCAGTATTTT
CASSQGLASSTDTQYF
>-|-|TRBV2|TRBJ1-4
TGTGCCAGCAGTGTGCTACCGGCTAATGAAAAACTGTTTTTT
CASSVLPANEKLFF
>-|-|TRBV7-8|TRBJ1-2
TGTGCCAGCAGCTTAAGGGGCAGGACTGGCTACACCTTC
CASSLRGRTGYTF
>once|-|TRBV4-1|TRBJ2-7
TGCGCCAGCAGGGGGGCCTACGAGCAGTACTTC
CASRGAYEQYF
>-|TRBD2|TRBV5-1|TRBJ2-7
TGCGCCAGCAGCTTGGCCTCTAGCGGGAGACCAAGCTCCTACGAGCAGTACTTC
CASSLASSGRPSSYEQYF
>-|TRBD1|TRBV4-1|TRBJ2-6
TGCGCCAGCAGCCAGTGGGGGACAGGGCCTTCTGGGGCCAACGTCCTGACTTTC
CASSQWGTGPSGANVLTF
>once|-|TRBV30|TRBJ1-2
TGTGCCTGGAGCCCCAATAGCTATGGCTACACCTTC
CAWSPNSYGYTF
>-|TRBD1|TRBV10-3|TRBJ2-1
TGTGCCATCAGTGGCCAGGGGGCAGTTGAGCAGTTCTTC
CAISGQGAVEQFF